A selection of T cell receptor beta chains follows, all from one sample in a study of CD8+CD57+ T cells in acquired aplastic anemia. TCRdb used MiXCR to reprocess the reads, holding one entry per CDR3 protein. This table has 65,000 to 85,000 distinct CDR3 sequences, around half appearing once. What was sequenced was sorted CD4+, CD8+, or CD8+CD57+ T cells (not recorded which) from PBMCs. These receptors all come from a human donor in good health, serving as a control. Each CDR3 is given with its conserved first and last residue. A D gene is named only where the DNA matches it firmly. Some rows mark clone size as missing; the rest say once, few, many or name a class of expanded clone.

size	J	D	V	DNA	CDR3
-	TRBJ2-2	-	TRBV19	TGTGCCAGTAGAGGCAGTCCCCATTCCCCCGGGGAGCTGTTTTTT	CASRGSPHSPGELFF
-	TRBJ2-3	-	TRBV29-1	TGCAGCGTTGAGAGGGACACAGATACGCAGTATTTT	CSVERDTDTQYF
-	TRBJ1-4	TRBD1	TRBV7-6	TGTGCCAGCAGCCAAGGATTGACAGGGTATGGTGAAAAACTGTTTTTT	CASSQGLTGYGEKLFF
many	TRBJ2-1	TRBD1	TRBV6-5	TGTGCCAGCAGTTCAGGACAGGTCTATGAGCAGTTCTTC	CASSSGQVYEQFF
many	TRBJ2-1	-	TRBV27	TGTGCCAGCAGTCCCCCTCCGTCCGGCCCGCGCAATGAGCAGTTCTTC	CASSPPPSGPRNEQFF
-	TRBJ1-2	-	TRBV20-1	TGCAGTGCCGTTTTACCGTACACCGATGGCTACACCTTC	CSAVLPYTDGYTF
many	TRBJ2-7	TRBD1	TRBV11-2	TGTGCCAGCACTGGACAGGGGGCTGATGAGCAGTACTTC	CASTGQGADEQYF
-	TRBJ2-7	-	TRBV12-5	TGTGCTAGTGGTTTGGGATCGGTTTCCTACGAGCAGTACTTC	CASGLGSVSYEQYF
-	TRBJ2-5	TRBD1	TRBV2	TGTGCCAGCAGACGGACAGGGGAACAAGAGACCCAGTACTTC	CASRRTGEQETQYF
-	TRBJ1-6	-	TRBV10-2	TGCGCCAGCAGCCCTGGGATGGAGAATTCACCCCTCCACTTT	CASSPGMENSPLHF
-	TRBJ2-7	TRBD1	TRBV19	TGTGCCAGTAGTCTACAGGGGGCGTCCTACGAGCAGTACTTC	CASSLQGASYEQYF
-	TRBJ1-4	-	TRBV7-6	TGTGCCAGCAGCACACAGGGAGGGTCTAATGAAAAACTGTTTTTT	CASSTQGGSNEKLFF
-	TRBJ1-1	-	TRBV7-9	TGTGCCAGCAGTCCACAGGGAGGTACTGAAGCTTTCTTT	CASSPQGGTEAFF
-	TRBJ2-5	-	TRBV9	TGTGCCAGCAGCGTAGCCACAGGGCAAGAGACCCAGTACTTC	CASSVATGQETQYF
-	TRBJ2-1	-	TRBV19	TGTGCCAGCTCGGACAGCTACAATGAGCAGTTCTTC	CASSDSYNEQFF
-	TRBJ2-7	TRBD1	TRBV29-1	TGCAGCGCTGAGGCCGAAGGGACAGTCTACGAGCAGTACTTC	CSAEAEGTVYEQYF
few	TRBJ1-2	-	TRBV19	TGTGCCAGTAGTGTGGCCACAGGGAGTTCTGGCTACACCTTC	CASSVATGSSGYTF
-	TRBJ2-1	-	TRBV29-1	TGCAGCGTTGAATTGGGTTTTCAGGAGCAGGTCTTC	CSVELGFQEQVF
-	TRBJ2-7	-	TRBV15	TGTGCCACCAGCAGAGAGATTACAGTCTCCGAGCAGTACTTC	CATSREITVSEQYF
few	TRBJ2-2	-	TRBV9	TGTGCCAGCAGCGTAGACGGGGAGCTGTTTTTT	CASSVDGELFF
-	TRBJ2-3	TRBD2	TRBV29-1	TGCAGCGTGGGTAGGGCGGGGGGAACAGATACGCAGTATTTT	CSVGRAGGTDTQYF
-	TRBJ1-5	-	TRBV12-3/TRBV12-4	TGTGCCAGCAGTCCCCAGCACCAGCCCCAGCATTTT	CASSPQHQPQHF
-	TRBJ1-6	-	TRBV7-9	TGTGCCAGCAGCTCCGACAGGACCAATTCACCCCTCCACTTT	CASSSDRTNSPLHF
-	TRBJ2-7	-	TRBV29-1	TGCAGCGTTGCCCACGGGACTTCGTACGAGCAGTACTTC	CSVAHGTSYEQYF
medium-sized	TRBJ2-7	TRBD2	TRBV2	TGTGCCAGCTGTTGTGGCGGGAGGGCTTTGGACGAGCAGTACTTC	CASCCGGRALDEQYF
many	TRBJ2-3	-	TRBV3-1	TGTGCCAGCAGCCAAGCTGGGCCCACAGATACGCAGTATTTT	CASSQAGPTDTQYF
-	TRBJ1-2	-	TRBV20-1	TGCAGTGCTCCGGACGGACTCTATGGCTACACCTTC	CSAPDGLYGYTF
many	TRBJ2-7	TRBD1	TRBV4-1	TGCGCCAGCAGCCAAGGAGGGGGCCTGTTATACGAGCAGTACTTC	CASSQGGGLLYEQYF
-	TRBJ2-7	-	TRBV9	TGTGCCAGCAGCGTAGCGACAGGTACGGAGCAGTACTTC	CASSVATGTEQYF
few	TRBJ2-3	TRBD2	TRBV2	TGTGCCAGCAGTGCGGGACTAGCGGGCAAAGATACGCAGTATTTT	CASSAGLAGKDTQYF
-	TRBJ2-5	TRBD2	TRBV10-1	TGCGCCAGCAGCGGAGGGACTAGCGGGGTGCGGGAGACCCAGTACTTC	CASSGGTSGVRETQYF
-	TRBJ1-5	-	TRBV15	TGTGCCACCAGCAGACTCGAGGGAGTGGATCAGCCCCAGCATTTT	CATSRLEGVDQPQHF
many	TRBJ1-1	-	TRBV12-3/TRBV12-4	TGTGCCAGCAGTTTATACGCCACAGAAGGGGGCACTGAAGCTTTCTTT	CASSLYATEGGTEAFF
few	TRBJ2-1	-	TRBV29-1	TGCAGCGTCGTACCCACTAACCGCCAAGACAATGAGCAGTCCTTC	CSVVPTNRQDNEQSF
-	TRBJ2-1	-	TRBV9	TGTGCCAGCAGCGGCGGTGGGCCCTACAATGAGCAGTTCTTC	CASSGGGPYNEQFF
-	TRBJ2-1	-	TRBV10-1	TGCGCCAGCAGTGAGACCCGAATTCACGATGAGCAGTTCTTC	CASSETRIHDEQFF
-	TRBJ1-5	-	TRBV7-7	TGTGCCAGCAGCTCCGTGGCAGGGAGGAATCAGCCCCAGCATTTT	CASSSVAGRNQPQHF
-	TRBJ2-7	-	TRBV10-3	TGTGCCAGCAATCCACGGGGCGGAAGATACTACGAGCAGTACTTC	CASNPRGGRYYEQYF
many	TRBJ1-1	-	TRBV11-2	TGTGCCAGCAGCCGGGGCAGGGCTGAAGCTTTCTTT	CASSRGRAEAFF
many	TRBJ2-1	TRBD1	TRBV5-1	TGCGCCAGCAGCTTGAAATGGTCTTTTGCGGGACAGGGCTACAATGAGCAGTTCTTC	CASSLKWSFAGQGYNEQFF
many	TRBJ1-1	TRBD1	TRBV2	TGTGCCAGCAGTCCCCAGGGGGCTGGCACTGAAGCTTTCTTT	CASSPQGAGTEAFF
many	TRBJ2-3	TRBD2	TRBV3-1	TGTGCCAGCAGCCAACTAGCGGCGAAGATCACAGATACGCAGTATTTT	CASSQLAAKITDTQYF
many	TRBJ1-2	-	TRBV6-1	TGTGCCAGCAGTCAAGACCGCCTTGGTGGCTACACCTTC	CASSQDRLGGYTF
many	TRBJ1-1	-	TRBV7-8	TGTGCCAGCAGCTTATTACGGGGATCTGAAGCTTTCTTT	CASSLLRGSEAFF
few	TRBJ1-1	-	TRBV29-1	TGCAGCGGGACAGAGTACACTGAAGCTTTCTTT	CSGTEYTEAFF
medium-sized	TRBJ2-1	TRBD1	TRBV7-3	TGTGCCACCCCGGGACAGCACAATGAGCAGTTCTTC	CATPGQHNEQFF